The 7 T cell receptor beta chains given below trace back to one sample, sequenced in a study of blood T cell repertoires in COVID-19. The assay was immunoSEQ multiplex PCR, and TCRdb's table has in-frame clones only and misses some. The profile shows about 26,000 clones, roughly 88% of them singletons. Input material: peripheral blood. The receptors stem from a human donor in a cohort sampled during active COVID-19.

The chain is built from TRBV25-1 and TRBJ1-2; 12 bases are a match to TRBD1. J lost 8 bases, V lost 6 bases, and 7 bases had no gene match. The CDR3 has 14 amino acids. Germline CDR1 reads MGHDK; CDR2 reads SYGVNS. CDR3 coding DNA: TGTGCCAGCAGGGGGACAGGGGGCGTCCGAGGCTACACCTTC. Protein product: CASRGTGGVRGYTF.

The chain links TRBV7-2 to TRBJ2-1; 10 bases are a match to TRBD2. The V segment lost 5 bases and the J segment 4 bases; nucleotides outside the gene matches: 11. CDR3 length: 17 residues. CDR1 is SGHTA, CDR2 FQGNSA, per germline. CDR3 protein: CASSPRLLAGGYNEQFF. DNA for the CDR3: TGTGCCAGCAGCCCCCGACTTTTAGCGGGGGGATACAATGAGCAGTTCTTC. Complete variable domain (other parts from reference TRBV7-2 and TRBJ2-1): GAGVSQSPSNKVTEKGKDVELRCDPISGHTALYWYRQSLGQGLEFLIYFQGNSAPDKSGLPSDRFSAERTGGSVSTLTIQRTQQEDSAVYLCASSPRLLAGGYNEQFFGPGTRLTVL.

This clone was found once. The chain joins TRBV27 to TRBJ1-2; TRBD1 matches at 10 bases. The CDR3 totals 13 residues. The V gene end was trimmed by 6 bases and the J gene end by 8 bases; junction bases not matched to a gene: 6. Germline lookup yields CDR1 MNHEY and CDR2 SMNVEV (reference sequence). The CDR3 DNA sequence: TGTGCCAGCAGAACCGGGACAGGGGTCGGCTACACCTTC. Translation gives CASRTGTGVGYTF.

The V call is TRBV5-1, the J call TRBJ2-5; 9 bases map to TRBD1. Germline values: CDR1 SGHRS, CDR2 YFSETQ. J lost 0 bases, V lost 4 bases, and 1 base had no gene match. The CDR3 spans 14 residues. CDR3 sequence reads: CASSRQGDQETQYF. The CDR3 DNA reads TGCGCCAGCAGCCGACAGGGGGACCAAGAGACCCAGTACTTC.

The chain employs TRBV18 and TRBJ2-3; D gene unclear. Germline lookup yields CDR1 KGHSH and CDR2 LQKENI. Trimming took off 2 bases at V and 6 bases at J, with 12 bases between the two ends. This CDR3 is 14 amino acids long. CDR3 DNA sequence: TGTGCCAGCTCACCAATCCCTTCCCCCGATACGCAGTATTTT. Its translation is CASSPIPSPDTQYF.

The chain combines TRBV6-6 with TRBJ2-2; maybe TRBD2 (5 bases). The V end lost 2 bases, the J end lost 4 bases, and 8 bases lay between the germline ends. Germline CDR1 reads MNHNY; CDR2 reads SVGAGI (reference sequence). The CDR3 covers 14 residues. The CDR3 DNA reads as TGTGCCAGCAGTTACGCGGGTGCCACCGGGGAGCTGTTTTTT. Encoded protein: CASSYAGATGELFF.

This chain uses TRBV5-1 with TRBJ2-3, with D possibly matching TRBD1 (6 bases). The CDR3 runs 14 residues. Germline V CDR1 and CDR2: SGHRS, YFSETQ. Trimming removed 1 base at V and 5 bases at J, with 11 bases between. The chain's CDR3 is CASSLLVQGDTQYF. The CDR3, as DNA: TGCGCCAGCAGCTTGTTGGTACAGGGAGATACGCAGTATTTT. The full variable domain, its missing parts supplied by reference TRBV5-1 and TRBJ2-3, is KAGVTQTPRYLIKTRGQQVTLSCSPISGHRSVSWYQQTPGQGLQFLFEYFSETQRNKGNFPGRFSGRQFSNSRSEMNVSTLELGDSALYLCASSLLVQGDTQYFGPGTRLTVL.